The 25 T cell receptor beta chains given below trace back to one sample, sequenced in a study of blood T cells in healthy people across ages. A J-beta primer mix and a sample-barcoded 5' primer were used in a second PCR of about 6 to 12 cycles. TCRdb called the 5' RACE reads again in MiXCR, with one record for every CDR3 protein. This table has 2 million or so distinct CDR3 sequences, roughly 50% appearing once. The specimen was blood. Receptors were obtained from a woman in her thirties or forties in good health.

The V call is TRBV15, the J call TRBJ2-1; D gene unclear. Germline lookup yields CDR1 LNHNV and CDR2 YYDKDF (reference sequence). V was trimmed by 8 bases and J by 5 bases, leaving 10 bases between them. The CDR3 covers 12 residues. The CDR3 region is CATSAVNNEQFF. The CDR3 DNA is TGTGCCACCTCGGCCGTTAACAATGAGCAGTTCTTC. Supplemented by reference TRBV15 and TRBJ2-1, the full variable domain reads DAMVIQNPRYQVTQFGKPVTLSCSQTLNHNVMYWYQQKSSQAPKLLFHYYDKDFNNEADTPDNFQSRRPNTSFCFLDIRSPGLGDTAMYLCATSAVNNEQFFGPGTRLTVL.

This clonotype was recorded once. The chain employs TRBV20-1 and TRBJ1-5; D gene ambiguous. Per the germline V gene, CDR1 is DFQATT and CDR2 is SNEGSKA (reference sequence). This CDR3 has 16 residues. Trimming left V 1 base short and J 0 bases short, with 13 bases between. The CDR3 reads CSARVPNTYSNQPQHF. In nucleotides, the CDR3 is TGCAGTGCTAGAGTGCCCAATACATATAGCAATCAGCCCCAGCATTTT.

This clonotype occurred a few times. This chain uses TRBV4-1 with TRBJ2-3; D is unclear. The CDR3 runs 15 residues. Trimming removed 3 bases at V and 0 bases at J, with 10 bases between. Per the germline V gene, CDR1 is MGHRA and CDR2 is YSYEKL. The CDR3 loop reads CASSQPQSSTDTQYF. The CDR3 coding sequence is TGCGCCAGCAGCCAGCCGCAATCTAGCACAGATACGCAGTATTTT.

The chain carries TRBV7-2 and TRBJ1-4, with D perhaps matching TRBD1 (6 bases). The CDR3 has 14 amino acids. V was pared by 4 bases and J by 8 bases, with 14 bases between. Germline V gives CDR1 SGHTA, CDR2 FQGNSA. The CDR3 here is CASSSSTGREKLFF. CDR3 nucleotide sequence: TGTGCCAGCAGCTCGTCTACAGGGAGGGAAAAACTGTTTTTT.

This sequence joins TRBV29-1 and TRBJ2-4; no definite D call. V lost 2 bases and J lost 6, with 5 bases in between. This CDR3 has 11 amino acids. Germline CDR1 and CDR2: SQVTM and ANQGSEA. Written as DNA, the CDR3 is TGCAGCGTTGAATGGGGAAACATTCAGTACTTC. Encoded protein: CSVEWGNIQYF.

The genes are TRBV5-1 and TRBJ2-1, with D unresolved. CDR3 size: 16 residues. The V end lost 3 bases, the J end lost 2 bases, and 15 bases lay between the germline ends. Germline lookup yields CDR1 SGHRS and CDR2 YFSETQ. The CDR3 protein is CASSSDGAGTYNEQFF. DNA of the CDR3: TGCGCCAGCAGCTCCGATGGTGCTGGGACCTACAATGAGCAGTTCTTC.

The chain links TRBV6-5 to TRBJ2-2, with D maybe TRBD2 (5 bases). V was cut by 2 bases and J by 3 bases, with 19 bases left in between. This CDR3 is built from 18 residues. Germline V CDR1 and CDR2: MNHEY, SVGAGI. The CDR3, as DNA: TGTGCCAGCAGTTACAACCGGGCGAGGGCCGCGGACACCGGGGAGCTGTTTTTT. This gives the protein CASSYNRARAADTGELFF.

The rearrangement links TRBV6-2 or TRBV6-3 to TRBJ2-5; 7 positions agree with TRBD1. Germline trimming cut 5 bases from V and 3 bases from J; bases unmatched to any gene: 9. Germline lookup yields CDR1 MNHEY and CDR2 SVGEGT. This CDR3 comprises 15 residues. The CDR3 nucleotides are TGTGCCAGCAGTCAAAGACGTGACAGGGAAGAGACCCAGTACTTC. It specifies CASSQRRDREETQYF.

This clonotype was recorded many times. The rearrangement uses TRBV28 and TRBJ2-7; 8 nucleotides agree with TRBD1. Trimming took 5 bases from V and 2 from J; bases not matched to a gene: 8. Germline CDR1 MDHEN, CDR2 SYDVKM. The CDR3 has 15 amino acids. The CDR3: CASSRPGQGAYEQYF. DNA of the CDR3: TGTGCCAGCAGTCGTCCCGGACAGGGTGCCTACGAGCAGTACTTC.

The gene calls are TRBV15 and TRBJ1-5; 7 bases align to TRBD1. The length of the CDR3 is 15 residues. Germline CDR1 and CDR2: LNHNV and YYDKDF (reference sequence). Trimming cost V 2 bases and J 5 bases; bases outside gene matches: 6. CDR3 sequence reads: CATSRMTGYDQPQHF. The DNA of the CDR3 is TGTGCCACCAGCAGAATGACAGGGTATGATCAGCCCCAGCATTTT.

This clonotype showed up just a few times. CDR3 amino acids: CASSLGMTASTDTQYF. In DNA, the CDR3 is TGTGCCAGCAGCTTAGGGATGACGGCTAGCACAGATACGCAGTATTTT. The chain couples TRBV7-2 to TRBJ2-3, with D unclear. The V gene's germline CDR1 is SGHTA and CDR2 FQGNSA. CDR3 size: 16 residues. V dropped 1 base and J dropped 0 bases, with 11 bases sitting between them.

The J gene is TRBJ1-4, the V gene TRBV7-9, with D perhaps matching TRBD1 (5 bases). This CDR3 comprises 15 residues. Trimming shortened V by 4 bases and J by 7 bases, and 16 bases separated the two germline ends. Germline V gene lookup returns CDR1 SEHNR and CDR2 FQNEAQ (reference sequence). The CDR3 protein is CASSSRPRGSEKLFF. In DNA, the CDR3 is TGTGCCAGCAGCTCGAGACCCCGGGGGAGTGAAAAACTGTTTTTT. Full variable domain (missing parts from reference TRBV7-9 and TRBJ1-4): DTGVSQNPRHKITKRGQNVTFRCDPISEHNRLYWYRQTLGQGPEFLTYFQNEAQLEKSRLLSDRFSAERPKGSFSTLEIQRTEQGDSAMYLCASSSRPRGSEKLFFGSGTQLSVL.

The V gene is TRBV18, the J gene TRBJ1-2; TRBD1 is a possible D gene (5 bases). CDR3 size: 14 residues. Per the germline V gene, CDR1 is KGHSH and CDR2 is LQKENI. V lost 6 bases to trimming and J lost 8 bases, with 19 bases between them. The CDR3 loop reads CASSPDIPMGGYTF. The DNA of the CDR3 is TGTGCCAGCTCGCCGGACATACCTATGGGCGGCTACACCTTC.

J is TRBJ2-7 and V is TRBV7-9, with D perhaps matching TRBD2 (5 bases). Per germline, CDR1 SEHNR and CDR2 FQNEAQ (reference sequence). V lost 6 bases to trimming and J lost 0 bases, with 18 bases between them. The CDR3 loop spans 16 amino acids. This chain's CDR3 is CASSSSQTGSSYEQYF. The DNA of the CDR3 is TGTGCCAGCAGTTCCTCTCAGACGGGGAGCTCCTACGAGCAGTACTTC. The variable domain in full, completed from reference TRBV7-9 and TRBJ2-7, reads DTGVSQNPRHKITKRGQNVTFRCDPISEHNRLYWYRQTLGQGPEFLTYFQNEAQLEKSRLLSDRFSAERPKGSFSTLEIQRTEQGDSAMYLCASSSSQTGSSYEQYFGPGTRLTVT.

This chain uses TRBV20-1 with TRBJ2-1; 7 bases are a match to TRBD2. The CDR3 is 17 amino acids. V dropped 5 bases and J dropped 0; count of bases not matched to a gene: 13. CDR1 is DFQATT, CDR2 SNEGSKA, per germline (reference sequence). The CDR3 DNA follows: TGCAGTGCTCGGGACCGACGCCCGGGGGGCTCCTACAATGAGCAGTTCTTC. Its protein is CSARDRRPGGSYNEQFF.

This clonotype was seen a handful of times. CDR3 coding DNA: TGTGCCAGCTCATACGACAAATACGAGCAGTACTTC. This gives the protein CASSYDKYEQYF. This chain uses TRBV18 with TRBJ2-4, with no clear D. The J call could be wrong; TRBJ2-7 is a better fit for the DNA end. CDR3 length equals 12 residues. Germline lookup yields CDR1 KGHSH and CDR2 LQKENI.

V usage is TRBV20-1 and J usage is TRBJ2-5; tentatively, D is TRBD2 (5 bases). The CDR3 covers 12 residues. Germline lookup yields CDR1 DFQATT and CDR2 SNEGSKA (reference sequence). Deletions cut 0 bases from V and 9 bases from J, with 11 bases between. The CDR3 reads CSAREGMEAQYF. As DNA, the CDR3 is TGCAGTGCTAGAGAGGGGATGGAGGCCCAGTACTTC.

This clonotype was seen a few times. The V and J genes are TRBV6-5 and TRBJ2-4, with a weak D call TRBD1 (5 bases). The CDR3 covers 15 residues. V lost 2 bases and J 8 bases, leaving 16 bases between the germline ends. Germline CDR1 and CDR2: MNHEY and SVGAGI. The CDR3 loop reads CASSYGADQWDIQYF. CDR3 coding DNA: TGTGCCAGCAGTTACGGGGCGGACCAATGGGACATTCAGTACTTC.

The chain carries TRBV7-2 and TRBJ1-1; no firm D call. Trimming took off 4 bases at V and 1 base at J, with 16 bases between the two ends. Per germline, CDR1 SGHTA and CDR2 FQGNSA. The CDR3 is 16 residues long. The CDR3 is CASSSRMGTRNTEAFF. The CDR3 nucleotides read TGTGCCAGCAGCTCCCGTATGGGCACGAGGAACACTGAAGCTTTCTTT.

On this clonotype: A junction end diverges from the germline sequence, so it may reflect a read error. This chain links TRBV20-1 with TRBJ2-1; the D is unclear. CDR1 DFQATT and CDR2 SNEGSKA come from the germline V gene (reference sequence). The CDR3 is made up of 15 amino acids. In DNA form, the CDR3 reads TGCTGTGCTTCGAAGTCTCTCAGCTCCTACAATGAGCAGTTCTTC. This codes for CCASKSLSSYNEQFF.

The chain combines TRBV15 with TRBJ1-5; D remains ambiguous. Deletions cut 5 bases from V and 0 bases from J, with 11 bases between. The V gene's germline CDR1 is LNHNV and CDR2 YYDKDF (reference sequence). The CDR3 contains 15 residues. CDR3 sequence (DNA): TGTGCCACCAGCGCACCACAGCATAGCAATCAGCCCCAGCATTTT. The encoded protein is CATSAPQHSNQPQHF.

Concerning this clonotype itself: A read error may produce the germline difference seen at one junction end. This chain joins TRBV10-3 and TRBJ1-4; weak D call: TRBD1 (6 bases). The CDR3 spans 14 residues. Germline V gives CDR1 ENHRY, CDR2 SYGVKD. The CDR3 sequence: CVISESPQGEKLFF. The CDR3 DNA reads TGTGTCATCAGTGAGTCGCCTCAGGGGGAAAAACTGTTTTTT.

The chain links TRBV20-1 to TRBJ2-3; 8 nucleotides agree with TRBD2. Germline lookup yields CDR1 DFQATT and CDR2 SNEGSKA (reference sequence). The CDR3 spans 14 residues. V lost 6 bases, J lost 4 bases, and 9 bases stayed unmatched. CDR3 in DNA: TGCAGTGCACAGATAGCGGGGTTGTCAGATACGCAGTATTTT. It translates to CSAQIAGLSDTQYF.

The rearrangement uses TRBV5-8 and TRBJ1-2, with a tentative D call TRBD1 (5 bases). There are 14 residues in the CDR3. V lost 4 bases, J lost 6 bases, and 16 bases lay in between. The germline CDR1 and CDR2 sequences are SGHTS and YDEGEE. The CDR3 DNA sequence: TGTGCCAGCAGCCCCAGACATCTAGGGGATGGCTACACCTTC. Amino acid sequence: CASSPRHLGDGYTF. The full variable domain, with the rest looked up from reference TRBV5-8 and TRBJ1-2, is EAGVTQSPTHLIKTRGQQATLRCSPISGHTSVYWYQQALGLGLQFLLWYDEGEERNRGNFPPRFSGRQFPNYSSELNVNALELEDSALYLCASSPRHLGDGYTFGSGTRLTVV.

This clonotype occurred a few times. V usage is TRBV10-3 and J usage is TRBJ1-2; D is unclear. The V gene's germline CDR1 is ENHRY and CDR2 SYGVKD. V lost 0 bases and J lost 6, with 8 bases in between. CDR3 size: 13 residues. The CDR3 spells CAISESGIDGYTF. As DNA, the CDR3 is TGTGCCATCAGTGAGTCAGGGATCGATGGCTACACCTTC.